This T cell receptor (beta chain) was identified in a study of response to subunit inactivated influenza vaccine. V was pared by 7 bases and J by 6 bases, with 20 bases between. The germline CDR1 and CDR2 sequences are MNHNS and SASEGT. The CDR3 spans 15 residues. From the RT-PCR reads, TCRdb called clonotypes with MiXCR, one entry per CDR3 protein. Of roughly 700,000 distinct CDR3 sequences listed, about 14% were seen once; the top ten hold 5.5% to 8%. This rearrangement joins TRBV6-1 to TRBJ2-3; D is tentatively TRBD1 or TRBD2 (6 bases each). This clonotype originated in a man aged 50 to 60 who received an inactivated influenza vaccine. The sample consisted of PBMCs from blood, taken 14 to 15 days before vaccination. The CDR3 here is CASIWGARSSDTQYF. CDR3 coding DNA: TGTGCCAGCATCTGGGGGGCCCGGAGTAGCGATACGCAGTATTTT.